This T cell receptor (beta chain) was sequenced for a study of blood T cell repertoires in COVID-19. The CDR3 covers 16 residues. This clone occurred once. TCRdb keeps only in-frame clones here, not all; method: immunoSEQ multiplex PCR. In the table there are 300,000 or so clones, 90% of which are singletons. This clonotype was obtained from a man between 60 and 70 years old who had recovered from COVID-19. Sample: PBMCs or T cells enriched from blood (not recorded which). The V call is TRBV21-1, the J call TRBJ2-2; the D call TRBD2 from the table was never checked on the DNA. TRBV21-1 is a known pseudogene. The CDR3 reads CASRELAGEITGELFF. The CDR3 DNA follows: TGTGCCAGCAGAGAACTAGCGGGAGAGATAACCGGGGAGCTGTTTTTT.